The 25 T cell receptor beta chains reported below all come from one sample, sequenced in a study of T cell responses to AZD1222 COVID-19 vaccine. This table comes from immunoSEQ multiplex PCR, and its TCRdb copy is limited to in-frame clones, with some not included. The repertoire holds 95,000 to 150,000 clones, approximately 90% seen once, with around 1.7% in the top ten. The input for sequencing was peripheral blood, taken on day 0 of AZD1222 vaccination. The receptors originated from an adult in good health.

The CDR3, as DNA: TGTGCCAGCAGCTCTACTAGGGCAGATACGCAGTATTTT. This codes for CASSSTRADTQYF. This chain connects TRBV7-3 to TRBJ2-3; D is perhaps TRBD2 (5 bases). The CDR3 is 13 amino acids. Trimming stripped 4 bases from V and 4 bases from J, with 9 bases between. The germline CDR1 and CDR2 sequences are SGHTA and FQGTGA.

This clone appeared once. This sequence joins TRBV30 and TRBJ1-2, with D tentatively TRBD1 (5 bases). With 1 base removed from V and 5 bases from J, the gap between germline ends came to 11 bases. The CDR3 has 13 residues. CDR1 and CDR2 (germline): GTSNPN, SVGIG (reference sequence). The CDR3 sequence is CAWSAYQGYGYTF. In DNA form, the CDR3 reads TGTGCCTGGAGTGCCTACCAGGGTTATGGCTACACCTTC.

The chain employs TRBV6-5 and TRBJ2-2, with 7 positions matching TRBD1. In germline, CDR1 is MNHEY, CDR2 SVGAGI. This CDR3 region has 14 residues. The junction had 6 bases not matched to a gene; V was cut back by 5 bases and J by 6 bases. CDR3 protein: CASSTKQGPGELFF. The CDR3 nucleotides are TGTGCCAGCAGTACAAAACAGGGGCCCGGGGAGCTGTTTTTT.

The V and J genes are TRBV3-1 (or the pseudogene TRBV3-2) and TRBJ1-6, with D unresolved. V was clipped by 1 base and J by 7 bases, with 5 bases between them. This CDR3 has 13 amino acids. The germline V gene has CDR1 LGHDT and CDR2 YNNKEL (reference sequence). This chain's CDR3 is CASSQGRNSPLHF. The CDR3 nucleotides read TGTGCCAGCAGCCAAGGGCGAAATTCACCCCTCCACTTT.

The CDR3 is CASSRQGAVAQYF. The CDR3 DNA reads as TGTGCCAGCAGTAGACAAGGGGCGGTCGCGCAGTACTTC. The J gene is TRBJ2-7, the V gene TRBV27, with D perhaps matching TRBD1 (5 bases). The V gene's germline CDR1 is MNHEY and CDR2 SMNVEV (reference sequence). The CDR3 is 13 residues long. Trimming removed 5 bases at V and 9 bases at J, with 17 bases between.

This clone has a single count. CDR3 amino acids: CASSGRLAGPTGELFF. The CDR3 DNA reads as TGCGCCAGCAGCGGCCGACTAGCGGGACCCACCGGGGAGCTGTTTTTT. The genes are TRBV5-1 and TRBJ2-2, with TRBD2 matching over 11 bases. The CDR3 has 16 residues. The germline V gene has CDR1 SGHRS and CDR2 YFSETQ. The ends lost 4 bases at V and 4 bases at J; junction bases unmatched: 6.

This rearrangement joins TRBV10-3 to TRBJ1-4; D may be TRBD1 (5 bases). The CDR3 has 15 residues. With 5 bases removed from V and 4 bases from J, the gap between germline ends came to 14 bases. In germline, CDR1 is ENHRY, CDR2 SYGVKD. DNA of the CDR3: TGTGCCATCAGTTCCCAGGGACCTGTTAATGAAAAACTGTTTTTT. Its translation is CAISSQGPVNEKLFF.

The count of this clone is one. Other DNA sequences in the sample encode the same CDR3. The chain employs TRBV2 and TRBJ2-5; D gene unclear. This CDR3 region has 11 residues. V shed 4 bases and J shed 5 bases, with 5 bases lying between them. Germline lookup yields CDR1 SNHLY and CDR2 FYNNEI. The DNA for the CDR3 is TGTGCCAGCAGTGTTAGGGAGACCCAGTACTTC. This encodes CASSVRETQYF. Based on the CDR3 plus reference TRBV2 and TRBJ2-5, the full variable domain is EPEVTQTPSHQVTQMGQEVILRCVPISNHLYFYWYRQILGQKVEFLVSFYNNEISEKSEIFDDQFSVERPDGSNFTLKIRSTKLEDSAMYFCASSVRETQYFGPGTRLLVL.

This clone appeared a single time. The chain carries TRBV5-1 and TRBJ1-2; weak D call: TRBD1 (6 bases). The CDR3 runs to 15 residues. V dropped 0 bases and J dropped 0 bases, with 9 bases sitting between them. The germline V gene has CDR1 SGHRS and CDR2 YFSETQ. The CDR3, as DNA: TGCGCCAGCAGCTTGGGAGGGGGACCTAACTATGGCTACACCTTC. It yields the protein CASSLGGGPNYGYTF.

The rearrangement links TRBV5-6 to TRBJ2-3; D may match TRBD1 or TRBD2 (5 bases each). Germline V CDR1 and CDR2: SGHDT, YYEEEE. Trimming took 4 bases from V and 3 from J, leaving 15 bases between them. The CDR3 consists of 15 residues. CDR3 amino acids: CASSPAGPGTDTQYF. In nucleotides, the CDR3 is TGTGCCAGCAGCCCCGCGGGCCCAGGGACAGATACGCAGTATTTT.

The chain is built from TRBV5-6 and TRBJ1-2; D unclear. V was cut by 6 bases and J by 3 bases, with 18 bases left in between. The length of the CDR3 is 15 residues. Per germline, CDR1 SGHDT and CDR2 YYEEEE. CDR3 in amino acids: CASNPTSRTDYGYTF. The CDR3 DNA sequence: TGTGCCAGCAACCCGACCTCTAGGACGGACTATGGCTACACCTTC.

DNA of the CDR3: TGTGCCAGCAGTGAAGAGTATGAAAAACTGTTTTTT. This sequence encodes CASSEEYEKLFF. The rearrangement links TRBV2 to TRBJ1-4, with D uncertain. Germline values: CDR1 SNHLY, CDR2 FYNNEI. CDR3 size: 12 residues. V gave up 1 base and J gave up 6 bases, with 3 bases separating them. Looking up the rest from reference TRBV2 and TRBJ1-4 gives the full variable domain: EPEVTQTPSHQVTQMGQEVILRCVPISNHLYFYWYRQILGQKVEFLVSFYNNEISEKSEIFDDQFSVERPDGSNFTLKIRSTKLEDSAMYFCASSEEYEKLFFGSGTQLSVL.

The V gene is TRBV6-6, the J gene TRBJ2-1; a possible D gene is TRBD1 (6 bases). This CDR3 is built from 15 residues. From germline, CDR1 is MNHNY and CDR2 SVGAGI (reference sequence). Trimming shortened V by 5 bases and J by 2 bases, and 13 bases separated the two germline ends. The DNA of the CDR3 is TGTGCCAGCAGTCAGGACAGACCAACCTACAATGAGCAGTTCTTC. Its protein is CASSQDRPTYNEQFF.

This chain links TRBV6-5 with TRBJ1-1; 7 nucleotides agree with TRBD1. The CDR3 is 13 residues long. Trimming removed 7 bases from V and 3 bases from J; junction bases left unmatched: 5. CDR1 and CDR2 from the germline V gene are MNHEY and SVGAGI. CDR3 sequence reads: CASKRQGDTEAFF. For the CDR3, the DNA is TGTGCCAGCAAGAGACAGGGCGACACTGAAGCTTTCTTT.

The chain combines TRBV12-5 with TRBJ1-2; D unresolved. Between the trimmed V and J ends, which lost 6 bases and 2 bases, there was a span of 7 bases. CDR1 is LGHNT and CDR2 is FRNRAP in the germline V gene. The CDR3 length is 12 residues. In DNA, the CDR3 is TGTGCTAGTGGCGTCGACAACTATGGCTACACCTTC. It encodes CASGVDNYGYTF.

The gene calls are TRBV9 and TRBJ2-2, with D possibly being TRBD1 or TRBD2 (5 bases each). The CDR3 is made up of 15 amino acids. The germline V gene has CDR1 SGDLS and CDR2 YYNGEE. V lost 0 bases and J 4 bases, leaving 10 bases between the germline ends. This CDR3 is CASSVGGVPTGELFF. CDR3 in DNA: TGTGCCAGCAGCGTAGGAGGGGTACCCACCGGGGAGCTGTTTTTT.

The chain carries TRBV7-8 and TRBJ2-7; D gene ambiguous. The CDR3 runs 14 residues. V lost 2 bases and J 3 bases, leaving 11 bases between the germline ends. CDR1 and CDR2 (germline): SGHVS, FQNEAQ. CDR3 nucleotides: TGTGCCAGCAGCTTAAGGTTAGCCAACTACGAGCAGTACTTC. Translated: CASSLRLANYEQYF.

The rearrangement joins TRBV30 to TRBJ1-5; 7 nucleotides align to TRBD1. After removal of 2 bases from V and 5 bases from J, the junction contained 9 bases not matched to a gene. This CDR3 has 15 amino acids. The V gene's germline CDR1 is GTSNPN and CDR2 SVGIG (reference sequence). CDR3 loop: CAWSWRGTGDQPQHF. The DNA of the CDR3 is TGTGCCTGGAGTTGGCGGGGTACAGGGGATCAGCCCCAGCATTTT. Combining the CDR3 with reference TRBV30 and TRBJ1-5 gives the whole variable domain SQTIHQWPATLVQPVGSPLSLECTVEGTSNPNLYWYRQAAGRGLQLLFYSVGIGQISSEVPQNLSASRPQDRQFILSSKKLLLSDSGFYLCAWSWRGTGDQPQHFGDGTRLSIL.

V and J are TRBV27 and TRBJ2-7; 7 bases line up with TRBD2. Germline CDR1 MNHEY, CDR2 SMNVEV (reference sequence). CDR3 length equals 14 residues. Trimming took 0 bases from V and 5 from J; bases not matched to a gene: 4. CDR3 bases: TGTGCCAGCAGTTTATCTCCTAGCGGCCACGAGCAGTACTTC. It specifies CASSLSPSGHEQYF.

The V and J genes are TRBV6-1 and TRBJ2-3, with TRBD2 identical over 7 bases. Germline CDR1 is MNHNS and CDR2 is SASEGT. The V and J ends lost 1 base and 4 bases, in that order; junction bases with no gene match: 8. The CDR3 spans 16 residues. The CDR3 DNA is TGTGCCAGCAGTGAAGGTCCCGGGGAGGGCGCAGATACGCAGTATTTT. Protein product: CASSEGPGEGADTQYF.

The chain is built from TRBV19 and TRBJ2-3, with a weak D call TRBD2 (6 bases). V shed 3 bases and J shed 2 bases, with 18 bases lying between them. The CDR3 loop spans 17 amino acids. Germline assignment: CDR1 LNHDA and CDR2 SQIVND (reference sequence). Here the CDR3 DNA reads TGTGCCAGTAGTATGTTTTATGTGGGACTGTCCACAGATACGCAGTATTTT. This sequence encodes CASSMFYVGLSTDTQYF.

The rearrangement joins TRBV3-1 (or the pseudogene TRBV3-2) to TRBJ1-4, with 11 bases that match TRBD1. Germline lookup yields CDR1 LGHDT and CDR2 YNNKEL (reference sequence). The V segment lost 4 bases and the J segment 4 bases; nucleotides outside the gene matches: 2. The CDR3 has 15 residues. The CDR3 nucleotides read TGTGCCAGCAGCCGGGGACAGGGGGATAATGAAAAACTGTTTTTT. Protein product: CASSRGQGDNEKLFF.

In its sample, this clone was seen once. V and J are TRBV3-1 (or the pseudogene TRBV3-2) and TRBJ2-5, with D hard to call. Germline V lookup: CDR1 LGHDT, CDR2 YNNKEL (reference sequence). The V and J ends lost 1 base and 1 base respectively, with 7 bases between them. This CDR3 comprises 14 residues. In nucleotides, the CDR3 is TGTGCCAGCAGCCAAGGGTCTATCCAAGAGACCCAGTACTTC. Its protein is CASSQGSIQETQYF.

V is TRBV29-1 and J is TRBJ1-1; the D gene is possibly TRBD1 (6 bases). Trimming removed 2 bases at V and 7 bases at J, with 14 bases between. Germline V gives CDR1 SQVTM, CDR2 ANQGSEA. This CDR3 is built from 13 residues. Here the CDR3 DNA reads TGCAGCGTTGAACTACAGGGAATCGATGAAGCTTTCTTT. It encodes CSVELQGIDEAFF.

The chain employs TRBV7-2 and TRBJ2-4; 15 bases agree with TRBD2. CDR3 length: 18 amino acids. V gave up 5 bases and J gave up 3 bases; unmatched junction bases: 8. Germline lookup yields CDR1 SGHTA and CDR2 FQGNSA. CDR3 residues: CASSPGLAGGRDKNIQYF. The CDR3 DNA reads as TGTGCCAGCAGCCCCGGACTAGCGGGAGGGCGCGACAAAAACATTCAGTACTTC.